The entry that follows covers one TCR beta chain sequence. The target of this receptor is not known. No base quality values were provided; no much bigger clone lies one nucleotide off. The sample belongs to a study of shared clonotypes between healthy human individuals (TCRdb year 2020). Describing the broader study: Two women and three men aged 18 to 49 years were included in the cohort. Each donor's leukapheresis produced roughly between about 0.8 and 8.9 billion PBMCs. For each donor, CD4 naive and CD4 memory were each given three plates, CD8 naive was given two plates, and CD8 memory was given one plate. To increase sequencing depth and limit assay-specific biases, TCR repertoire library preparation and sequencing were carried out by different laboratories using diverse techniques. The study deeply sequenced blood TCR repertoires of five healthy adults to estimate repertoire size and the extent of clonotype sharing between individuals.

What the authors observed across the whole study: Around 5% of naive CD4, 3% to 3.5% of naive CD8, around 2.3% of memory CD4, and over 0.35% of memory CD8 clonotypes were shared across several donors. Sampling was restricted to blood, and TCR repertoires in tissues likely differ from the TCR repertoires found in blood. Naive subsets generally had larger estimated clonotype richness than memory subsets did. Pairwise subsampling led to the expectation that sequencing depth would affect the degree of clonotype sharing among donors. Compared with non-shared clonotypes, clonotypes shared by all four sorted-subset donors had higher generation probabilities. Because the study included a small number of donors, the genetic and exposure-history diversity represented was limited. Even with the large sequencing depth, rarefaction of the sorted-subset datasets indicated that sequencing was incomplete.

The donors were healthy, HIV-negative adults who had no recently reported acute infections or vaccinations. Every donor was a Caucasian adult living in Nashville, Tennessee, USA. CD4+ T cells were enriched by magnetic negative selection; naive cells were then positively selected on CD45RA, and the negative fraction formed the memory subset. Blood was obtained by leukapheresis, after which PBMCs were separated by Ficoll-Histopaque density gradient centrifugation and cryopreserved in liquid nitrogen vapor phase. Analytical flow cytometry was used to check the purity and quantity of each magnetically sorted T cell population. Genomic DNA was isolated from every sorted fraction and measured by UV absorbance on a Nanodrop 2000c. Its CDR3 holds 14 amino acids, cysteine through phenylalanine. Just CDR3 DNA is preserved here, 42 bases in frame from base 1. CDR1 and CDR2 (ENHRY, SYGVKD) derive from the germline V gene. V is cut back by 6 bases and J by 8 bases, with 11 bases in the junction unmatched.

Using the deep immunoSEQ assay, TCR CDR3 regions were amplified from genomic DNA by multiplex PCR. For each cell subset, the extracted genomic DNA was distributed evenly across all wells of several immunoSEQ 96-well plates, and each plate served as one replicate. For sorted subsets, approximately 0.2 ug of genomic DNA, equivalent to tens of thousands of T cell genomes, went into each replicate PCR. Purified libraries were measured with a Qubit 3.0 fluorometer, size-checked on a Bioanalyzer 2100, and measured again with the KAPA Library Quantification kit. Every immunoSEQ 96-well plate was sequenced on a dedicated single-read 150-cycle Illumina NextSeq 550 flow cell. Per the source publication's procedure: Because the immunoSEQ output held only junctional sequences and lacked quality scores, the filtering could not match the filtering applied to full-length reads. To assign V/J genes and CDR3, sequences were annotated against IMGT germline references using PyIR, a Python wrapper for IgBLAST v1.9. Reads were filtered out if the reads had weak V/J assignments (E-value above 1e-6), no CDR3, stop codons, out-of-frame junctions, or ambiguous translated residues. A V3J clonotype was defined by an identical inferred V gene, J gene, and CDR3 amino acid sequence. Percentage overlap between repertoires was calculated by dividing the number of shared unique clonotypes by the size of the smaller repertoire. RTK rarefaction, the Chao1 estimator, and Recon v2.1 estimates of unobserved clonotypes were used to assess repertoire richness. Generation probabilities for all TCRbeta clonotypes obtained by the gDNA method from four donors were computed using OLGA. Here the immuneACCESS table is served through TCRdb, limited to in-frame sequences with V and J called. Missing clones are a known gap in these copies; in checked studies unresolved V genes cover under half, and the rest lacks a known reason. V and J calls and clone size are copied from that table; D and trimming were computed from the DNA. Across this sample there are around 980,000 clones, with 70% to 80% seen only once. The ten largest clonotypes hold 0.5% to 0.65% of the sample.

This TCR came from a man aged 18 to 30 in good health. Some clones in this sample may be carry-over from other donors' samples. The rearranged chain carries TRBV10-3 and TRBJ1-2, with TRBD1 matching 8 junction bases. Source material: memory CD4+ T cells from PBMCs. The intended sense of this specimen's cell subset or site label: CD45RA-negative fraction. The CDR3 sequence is CAISPGQARGGYTF. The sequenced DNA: TGTGCCATCAGCCCGGGACAGGCCCGAGGGGGCTACACCTTC.